The 6 T cell receptor beta chains listed next were all sequenced from one sample in a study of blood T cell repertoires in COVID-19 (dated by TCRdb to about 2020). The library was prepared using the immunoSEQ multiplex PCR assay. What TCRdb holds here is the immuneACCESS table cut down to in-frame rearrangements. Part of the clones is not present; checked against another copy, under half of the missing clones reflect an unresolved V gene, and the others are unexplained. Within this sample are around 450,000 clones, with 90% of them counted one time only. The ten biggest clones cover 0.6% to 0.7% of the sample. Material: PBMCs or T cells enriched from blood (not recorded which). The origin of the receptors is a man aged 18 to 35 who had recovered from COVID-19.

V usage is TRBV11-2 and J usage is TRBJ2-2; 11 bases match TRBD1. This CDR3 spans 15 amino acids. V lost 5 bases to trimming and J lost 4 bases; unmatched junction nucleotides: 3. Germline V lookup: CDR1 SGHAT, CDR2 FQNNGV. CDR3 region: CASSTGQGVTGELFF. CDR3 nucleotides: TGTGCCAGCAGCACGGGACAGGGGGTCACCGGGGAGCTGTTTTTT. Combining the CDR3 with reference TRBV11-2 and TRBJ2-2 gives the whole variable domain EAGVAQSPRYKIIEKRQSVAFWCNPISGHATLYWYQQILGQGPKLLIQFQNNGVVDDSQLPKDRFSAERLKGVDSTLKIQPAKLEDSAVYLCASSTGQGVTGELFFGEGSRLTVL.

The genes are TRBV28 and TRBJ1-6, with 8 bases that match TRBD1. The germline gives CDR1 MDHEN, CDR2 SYDVKM. CDR3 length: 14 amino acids. Trimming cost V 6 bases and J 10 bases; bases outside gene matches: 8. CDR3 nucleotides: TGTGCCAGCAGGCCAGAGACAGGGGTATCACCCCTCCACTTT. Translated, it gives CASRPETGVSPLHF.

V and J are TRBV10-3 and TRBJ1-6; TRBD1 matches 8 bases. The CDR3 is made up of 14 amino acids. V lost 11 bases to trimming and J lost 7 bases; unmatched junction nucleotides: 10. Germline CDR1 is ENHRY and CDR2 is SYGVKD. The CDR3 DNA is TGTGCCGTAAACCGTGGACAGGGAAATTCACCCCTCCACTTT. Protein product: CAVNRGQGNSPLHF.

The rearrangement uses TRBV27 and TRBJ2-7, with D possibly matching TRBD2 (6 bases). Per the germline V gene, CDR1 is MNHEY and CDR2 is SMNVEV (reference sequence). This CDR3 has 14 amino acids. V lost 7 bases to trimming and J lost 4 bases, with 17 bases between them. The CDR3 bases are TGTGCCAGCATCGGCGGGGAGAGGGCATACGAGCAGTACTTC. Protein: CASIGGERAYEQYF.

V and J are TRBV3-1 (or the pseudogene TRBV3-2) and TRBJ1-1, with no clear D. Trimming stripped 2 bases from V and 1 base from J, with 8 bases between. This CDR3 has 14 residues. Germline lookup yields CDR1 LGHDT and CDR2 YNNKEL (reference sequence). CDR3 DNA sequence: TGTGCCAGCAGCCAACCGGAGGAGAACACTGAAGCTTTCTTT. It encodes CASSQPEENTEAFF.

J is TRBJ2-3 and V is TRBV11-2; 11 bases fit TRBD2. This CDR3 has 18 residues. Germline V lookup: CDR1 SGHAT, CDR2 FQNNGV. J was trimmed by 2 bases and V by 1 base; bases with no gene match: 8. This CDR3 reads CASSLGATSGVDTDTQYF. The CDR3 DNA reads as TGTGCCAGCAGCTTAGGTGCGACTAGCGGGGTTGACACAGATACGCAGTATTTT.